Shown below are 26 T cell receptor beta chains from a single sample sequenced in a study of T cell responses to AZD1222 COVID-19 vaccine. TCRdb's table, derived via immunoSEQ multiplex PCR, lists solely in-frame clones and lacks some. The sample gives roughly 150,000 clones, approximately 90% of which show up once; roughly 2.1% is in the top ten. This specimen was peripheral blood, taken on day 0 of AZD1222 vaccination. Receptors were obtained from an adult in good health.

The genes are TRBV7-2 and TRBJ2-5; possibly TRBD1 for D (5 bases). This CDR3 has 11 residues. V lost 8 bases and J 5 bases, leaving 9 bases between the germline ends. Germline CDR1 is SGHTA and CDR2 is FQGNSA. The CDR3 reads CASGAMETQYF. The CDR3 bases are TGTGCCAGCGGGGCAATGGAGACCCAGTACTTC.

This sequence joins TRBV12-3 or TRBV12-4 and TRBJ1-2, with a possible D match to TRBD1 (6 bases). V dropped 10 bases and J dropped 4 bases, with 16 bases sitting between them. The CDR3 extends over 13 amino acids. CDR3 in amino acids: CAIQGLRGYGYTF. The CDR3 DNA reads TGTGCCATTCAGGGGCTACGGGGCTATGGCTACACCTTC.

This rearrangement joins TRBV19 to TRBJ1-3; TRBD1 agrees at 7 bases. Germline CDR1 is LNHDA and CDR2 is SQIVND (reference sequence). The CDR3 runs 15 residues. With V trimmed by 8 bases and J by 0 bases, 7 bases remained unmatched. The CDR3 sequence: CASLPTGSSGNTIYF. The CDR3 coding sequence is TGTGCCAGTCTTCCGACAGGGAGCTCTGGAAACACCATATATTTT.

The table lists this clone with a count of one. The genes are TRBV15 and TRBJ1-1; D gene unclear. The CDR3 sequence is 15 residues long. Germline CDR1 is LNHNV and CDR2 is YYDKDF (reference sequence). Trimming shortened V by 0 bases and J by 1 base, and 9 bases separated the two germline ends. This CDR3 reads CATSRDEGQNTEAFF. The CDR3 nucleotides are TGTGCCACCAGCAGAGATGAAGGGCAGAACACTGAAGCTTTCTTT.

The rearrangement joins TRBV4-1 to TRBJ2-5; TRBD2 might be the D (5 bases). CDR3 length: 14 amino acids. The V end was cut by 1 base, the J end by 5 bases, with 11 bases between. CDR1 and CDR2 (germline): MGHRA, YSYEKL. For the CDR3, the DNA is TGCGCCAGCAGCCAAGGGACGGGAAGGGAGACCCAGTACTTC. It is translated as CASSQGTGRETQYF.

This sequence joins TRBV11-1 and TRBJ2-7; 7 bases match TRBD1. The length of the CDR3 is 15 residues. CDR1 and CDR2 from the germline V gene are SGHAT and FQDESV (reference sequence). V gave up 2 bases and J gave up 0 bases; unmatched junction bases: 4. CDR3: CASSLIGTVSYEQYF. The CDR3 nucleotides are TGTGCCAGCAGCTTAATCGGGACAGTCTCCTACGAGCAGTACTTC.

The gene calls are TRBV11-3 and TRBJ1-5, with D uncertain. This CDR3 region has 13 residues. CDR1 and CDR2 from the germline V gene are SGHNT and YENEEA. V lost 0 bases, J lost 3 bases, and 3 bases lay in between. The CDR3: CASSLEVNQPQHF. Written as DNA, the CDR3 is TGTGCCAGCAGCTTAGAAGTCAATCAGCCCCAGCATTTT. Drawing the rest from reference TRBV11-3 and TRBJ1-5, the complete variable domain is EAGVVQSPRYKIIEKKQPVAFWCNPISGHNTLYWYLQNLGQGPELLIRYENEEAVDDSQLPKDRFSAERLKGVDSTLKIQPAELGDSAVYLCASSLEVNQPQHFGDGTRLSIL.

V and J are TRBV11-1 and TRBJ1-2; TRBD1 agrees at 8 bases. The trim removed 5 bases at V and 4 bases at J, leaving 6 bases unmatched. Germline assignment: CDR1 SGHAT and CDR2 FQDESV (reference sequence). This CDR3 region has 14 residues. CDR3 DNA sequence: TGTGCCAGCAGCCGGACAGGGACCTTCTATGGCTACACCTTC. Translated, it gives CASSRTGTFYGYTF.

The J gene is TRBJ2-7, the V gene TRBV30; D not certain. Germline CDR1 GTSNPN, CDR2 SVGIG (reference sequence). This CDR3 has 13 residues. Trimming removed 0 bases from V and 4 bases from J, with 10 bases in between. This CDR3 is CAWSVLIGYEQYF. CDR3 nucleotides: TGTGCCTGGAGTGTACTTATAGGGTACGAGCAGTACTTC.

Note on this clone: This specimen includes other DNA sequences encoding the same CDR3. The rearrangement links TRBV5-4 to TRBJ1-1; maybe TRBD1 (5 bases). This CDR3 has 14 amino acids. Per the germline V gene, CDR1 is SGHNT and CDR2 is YYREEE (reference sequence). V gave up 0 bases and J gave up 8 bases, with 14 bases separating them. CDR3 in DNA: TGTGCCAGCAGCTTGGCGGGCAGTGGGACCGAAGCTTTCTTT. Translated: CASSLAGSGTEAFF.

V and J are TRBV9 and TRBJ2-4, with 7 positions matching TRBD1. CDR1 and CDR2 (germline): SGDLS, YYNGEE. The CDR3 consists of 14 residues. Germline trimming cut 3 bases from V and 6 bases from J; bases unmatched to any gene: 6. DNA of the CDR3: TGTGCCAGCAGCGAGGGACAGCATAGAAACATTCAGTACTTC. Amino acids: CASSEGQHRNIQYF.

J is TRBJ2-1 and V is TRBV13; 9 bases match TRBD2. J was trimmed by 3 bases and V by 5 bases; bases with no gene match: 8. The CDR3 loop spans 16 amino acids. Germline V gene data show CDR1 as PRHDT and CDR2 as FYEKMQ (reference sequence). CDR3 loop: CASSPEGSGSYNEQFF. Here the CDR3 DNA reads TGTGCCAGCAGCCCAGAGGGTAGCGGGAGCTACAATGAGCAGTTCTTC.

Written as DNA, the CDR3 is TGTGCCAGCAGTTACCGGTACAATGAGCAGTTCTTC. Protein: CASSYRYNEQFF. This sequence joins TRBV6-2 or TRBV6-3 and TRBJ2-1; no reliable D call. This CDR3 has 12 amino acids. Germline lookup yields CDR1 MNHEY and CDR2 SVGEGT. The V end lost 2 bases, the J end lost 4 bases, and 3 bases lay between the germline ends.

The chain is built from TRBV27 and TRBJ1-2; the D gene is possibly TRBD1 (5 bases). Germline-derived CDR1 and CDR2 are MNHEY and SMNVEV (reference sequence). This CDR3 contains 17 residues. V gave up 2 bases and J gave up 4 bases, with 20 bases separating them. DNA for the CDR3: TGTGCCAGCAGTTTAAATGGGGGATACGCGCAGGGCTATGGCTACACCTTC. Its translation is CASSLNGGYAQGYGYTF.

The CDR3 DNA reads as TGTGCCATCGAACCGGGACAGGGAGGATCCAATAATGAAAAACTGTTTTTT. Its protein product is CAIEPGQGGSNNEKLFF. The chain uses TRBV27 and TRBJ1-4, with 9 bases identical to TRBD1. The CDR3 is 17 amino acids. Germline V lookup: CDR1 MNHEY, CDR2 SMNVEV (reference sequence). After removal of 10 bases from V and 4 bases from J, the junction contained 16 bases not matched to a gene.

The gene calls are TRBV24-1 and TRBJ1-5; TRBD1 might be the D (5 bases). The CDR3 contains 19 residues. The germline CDR1 and CDR2 sequences are KGHDR and SFDVKD. Between the trimmed V and J ends, which lost 0 bases and 0 bases, there was a span of 17 bases. The CDR3 nucleotides read TGTGCCACCAGTGATTTGCGGCAACCTGGGGGATATAGCAATCAGCCCCAGCATTTT. Its translation is CATSDLRQPGGYSNQPQHF.

This chain links TRBV14 with TRBJ2-2; D ambiguous. V shed 5 bases and J shed 5 bases, with 9 bases lying between them. Germline assignment: CDR1 SGHDN and CDR2 FVKESK. The CDR3 spans 13 residues. The CDR3 region is CASSSRTTGELFF. The CDR3 DNA follows: TGTGCCAGCAGCTCCCGGACGACCGGGGAGCTGTTTTTT.

The chain links TRBV25-1 to TRBJ1-2; TRBD1 matches at 7 bases. This CDR3 is 14 amino acids long. Germline CDR1 reads MGHDK; CDR2 reads SYGVNS. With V trimmed by 5 bases and J by 4 bases, 7 bases remained unmatched. The CDR3 region has the DNA TGTGCCAGCAGTTGGGACAGCCCCTTCTATGGCTACACCTTC. Translated: CASSWDSPFYGYTF.

This chain joins TRBV11-3 and TRBJ1-6, with 7 positions matching TRBD1. Germline V lookup: CDR1 SGHNT, CDR2 YENEEA. CDR3 length: 13 residues. V was pared by 5 bases and J by 9 bases, with 4 bases of the junction left unmatched. The CDR3 nucleotides are TGTGCCAGCAGCCTGAGACAGGGTTCACCCCTCCACTTT. Residues: CASSLRQGSPLHF. The full variable domain, its missing parts supplied by reference TRBV11-3 and TRBJ1-6, is EAGVVQSPRYKIIEKKQPVAFWCNPISGHNTLYWYLQNLGQGPELLIRYENEEAVDDSQLPKDRFSAERLKGVDSTLKIQPAELGDSAVYLCASSLRQGSPLHFGNGTRLTVT.

This chain links TRBV27 with TRBJ2-1; no clear D. The CDR3 has 11 residues. The germline V and J ends were trimmed by 4 bases and 11 bases, with 9 bases remaining between them. CDR1 is MNHEY, CDR2 SMNVEV, per germline (reference sequence). The CDR3 nucleotides are TGTGCCAGCAGTTCCCCCATACAGCAGTTCTTC. Protein: CASSSPIQQFF.

This rearrangement joins TRBV9 to TRBJ2-7; tentatively, D is TRBD1 or TRBD2 (5 bases each). Germline-derived CDR1 and CDR2 are SGDLS and YYNGEE. The CDR3 extends over 12 amino acids. V lost 3 bases, J lost 2 bases, and 6 bases lay in between. CDR3 sequence reads: CASSGGTYEQYF. DNA for the CDR3: TGTGCCAGCAGCGGGGGGACCTACGAGCAGTACTTC.

This sequence joins TRBV11-3 and TRBJ2-3; tentatively, D is TRBD2 (6 bases). CDR1 SGHNT and CDR2 YENEEA come from the germline V gene. This CDR3 is built from 16 residues. The V end lost 0 bases, the J end lost 0 bases, and 10 bases lay between the germline ends. The CDR3 DNA follows: TGTGCCAGCAGCTTAGATGGCCTAGCGAGCACAGATACGCAGTATTTT. This codes for CASSLDGLASTDTQYF.

The V gene is TRBV5-4, the J gene TRBJ1-6; D remains ambiguous. The CDR3 loop spans 14 amino acids. V was pared by 10 bases and J by 7 bases, with 18 bases between. Germline V gene lookup returns CDR1 SGHNT and CDR2 YYREEE (reference sequence). The CDR3, as DNA: TGTGCCGGAGGGTCGGAGGGCTCAAATTCACCCCTCCACTTT. Translated: CAGGSEGSNSPLHF.

The J gene is TRBJ2-5, the V gene TRBV19; 10 nucleotides agree with TRBD1. With V trimmed by 4 bases and J by 5 bases, 10 bases remained unmatched. The V gene's germline CDR1 is LNHDA and CDR2 SQIVND (reference sequence). The CDR3 is made up of 16 amino acids. The CDR3, as DNA: TGTGCCAGTAGTACGGTCGGGACAGGGGTAGGGGAGACCCAGTACTTC. This encodes CASSTVGTGVGETQYF.

The chain carries TRBV14 and TRBJ2-1; TRBD1 matches at 10 bases. From germline, CDR1 is SGHDN and CDR2 FVKESK. V was pared by 4 bases and J by 7 bases, with 16 bases of the junction left unmatched. CDR3 length: 18 amino acids. The CDR3 protein is CASSPRQGASPVTNEQFF. The CDR3 region has the DNA TGTGCCAGCAGCCCTCGACAGGGGGCCTCCCCGGTCACTAATGAGCAGTTCTTC.

The chain combines TRBV11-2 with TRBJ1-2; unclear D gene. Germline V gives CDR1 SGHAT, CDR2 FQNNGV. V lost 3 bases and J 7 bases, leaving 15 bases between the germline ends. CDR3 length: 14 amino acids. The CDR3 is CASSFRGAGGGYTF. In nucleotides, the CDR3 is TGTGCCAGCAGCTTCCGCGGAGCCGGAGGTGGCTACACCTTC.